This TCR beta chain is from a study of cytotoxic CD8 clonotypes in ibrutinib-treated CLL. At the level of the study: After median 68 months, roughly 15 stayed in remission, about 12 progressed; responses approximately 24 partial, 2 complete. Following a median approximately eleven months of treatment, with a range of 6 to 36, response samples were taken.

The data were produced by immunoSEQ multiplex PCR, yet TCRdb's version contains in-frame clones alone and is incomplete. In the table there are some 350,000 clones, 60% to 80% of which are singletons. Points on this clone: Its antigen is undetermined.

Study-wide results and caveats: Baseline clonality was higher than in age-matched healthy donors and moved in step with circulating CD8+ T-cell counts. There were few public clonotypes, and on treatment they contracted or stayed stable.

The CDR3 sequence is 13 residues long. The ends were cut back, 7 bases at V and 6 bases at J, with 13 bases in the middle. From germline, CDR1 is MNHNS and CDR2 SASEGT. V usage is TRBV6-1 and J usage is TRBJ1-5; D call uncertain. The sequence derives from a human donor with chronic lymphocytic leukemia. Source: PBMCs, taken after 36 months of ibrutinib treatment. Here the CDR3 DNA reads TGTGCCAGCAATCCTGACGGTATTCAGCCCCAGCATTTT. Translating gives CASNPDGIQPQHF.